The 3 T cell receptor beta chains below all came from one sample that was sequenced in a study of blood T cell repertoires in COVID-19. TCRdb's copy holds only in-frame clones and misses some; the assay was immunoSEQ multiplex PCR. The sample gives under 300,000 clones, approximately 86% of which show up once; about 1.6% is in the top ten. The specimen was PBMCs or T cells enriched from blood (not recorded which). The receptor source for this set is a woman between 45 and 65 years old who had recovered from COVID-19.

This chain connects TRBV5-1 to TRBJ1-5; D remains ambiguous. This CDR3 contains 14 residues. Germline values: CDR1 SGHRS, CDR2 YFSETQ. V gave up 4 bases and J gave up 2 bases, with 10 bases separating them. The CDR3 here is CASSGRPRNQPQHF. CDR3 coding DNA: TGCGCCAGCAGCGGCAGGCCTCGCAATCAGCCCCAGCATTTT.

This clone was observed a single time. DNA for the CDR3: TGTGCCAGTTTCCCGGGACAGAGCATGGTTGGCACCATATATTTT. It encodes CASFPGQSMVGTIYF. The chain employs TRBV6-4 and TRBJ1-3, with 7 bases that match TRBD1. Per the germline V gene, CDR1 is MRHNA and CDR2 is SNTAGT. The CDR3 sequence is 15 residues long. J lost 9 bases, V lost 9 bases, and 17 bases had no gene match.

In the case of this clone: The sample holds other DNA sequences that translate to the same CDR3. The V call is TRBV15, the J call TRBJ2-7, with D hard to call. The V and J ends lost 0 bases and 6 bases respectively, with 9 bases between them. CDR3 length equals 13 residues. Germline CDR1 is LNHNV and CDR2 is YYDKDF (reference sequence). The CDR3 region has the DNA TGTGCCACCAGCAGAGATCGGGTTGGCGAGCAGTACTTC. It specifies CATSRDRVGEQYF.